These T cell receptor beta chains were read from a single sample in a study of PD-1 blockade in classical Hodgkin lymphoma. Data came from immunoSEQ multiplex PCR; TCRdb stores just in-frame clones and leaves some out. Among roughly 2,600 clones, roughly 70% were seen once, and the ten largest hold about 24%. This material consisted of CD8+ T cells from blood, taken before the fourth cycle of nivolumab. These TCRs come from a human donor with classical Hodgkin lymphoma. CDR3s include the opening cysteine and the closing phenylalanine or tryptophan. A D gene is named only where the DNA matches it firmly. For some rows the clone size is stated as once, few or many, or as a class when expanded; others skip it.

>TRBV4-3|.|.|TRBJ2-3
CASSQEFVASTPYTDTQYF
TGCGCCAGCAGCCAAGAATTTGTAGCTAGCACCCCCTACACAGATACGCAGTATTTT
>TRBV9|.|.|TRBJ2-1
CASSVGGEPYNEQFF
TGTGCCAGCAGCGTAGGGGGGGAACCCTACAATGAGCAGTTCTTC
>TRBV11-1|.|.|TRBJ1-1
CASSLSGAEAFF
TGTGCCAGCAGCTTAAGTGGAGCTGAAGCTTTCTTT
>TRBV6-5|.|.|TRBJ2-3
CASSYSVGLGTDTQYF
TGTGCCAGCAGTTACTCAGTCGGGTTAGGCACAGATACGCAGTATTTT
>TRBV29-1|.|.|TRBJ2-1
CSVEDPDARGSSYNEQFF
TGCAGCGTTGAAGATCCGGACGCACGGGGGAGCTCCTACAATGAGCAGTTCTTC
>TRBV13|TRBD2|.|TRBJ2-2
CASSALGLADTGELFF
TGTGCCAGCAGCGCCCTCGGACTAGCGGACACCGGGGAGCTGTTTTTT
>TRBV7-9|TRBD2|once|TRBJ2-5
CASSLAGTSGGAWGETQYF
TGTGCCAGCAGCTTAGCTGGGACTAGCGGGGGGGCCTGGGGAGAGACCCAGTACTTC
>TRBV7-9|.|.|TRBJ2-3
CASSSLGADTQYF
TGTGCCAGCAGCTCGCTTGGGGCAGATACGCAGTATTTT
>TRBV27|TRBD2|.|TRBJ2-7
CASSFLGGGAYEQYF
TGTGCCAGCAGTTTCCTGGGCGGGGGGGCCTACGAGCAGTACTTC
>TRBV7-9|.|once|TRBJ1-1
CASSLGPAEAEAFF
TGTGCCAGCAGCTTAGGTCCAGCGGAGGCTGAAGCTTTCTTT
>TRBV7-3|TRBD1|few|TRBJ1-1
CASSLRGGQGTEAFF
TGTGCCAGCAGCTTAAGAGGGGGACAGGGCACTGAAGCTTTCTTT